A single T cell receptor (beta chain) is shown here with its context. This specimen belongs to a study of CD8 T cells in Susac syndrome. Germline loops: CDR1 SGHNT, CDR2 YYREEE (reference sequence). After removal of 4 bases from V and 0 bases from J, the junction contained 3 bases not matched to a gene. The length of the CDR3 is 14 residues. Random hexamers served to reverse transcribe roughly 0.5 to 1 ug RNA. TCRdb independently ran MiXCR on the immunoSEQ multiplex PCR reads; one entry per CDR3 protein. Of 350,000 to 550,000 distinct CDR3 sequences detected, 75% to 90% appear once; the ten largest clones hold 0.09% to 0.15%. Negative isolation yielded CD8+ and CD4+ T cells; FACS enriched TEMRA cells.

The clonotype originates from a human donor with multiple sclerosis. The sample consisted of CD8+ T cells from PBMCs. V usage is TRBV5-4 and J usage is TRBJ1-1, with TRBD1 matching over 7 bases. CDR3 coding DNA: TGTGCCAGCAGCACGGGGACAGTGAACACTGAAGCTTTCTTT. This codes for CASSTGTVNTEAFF.